This TCR beta chain was captured by sequencing in a study of T cell changes during pregnancy in multiple sclerosis. Sequenced by immunoSEQ multiplex PCR; TCRdb stores in-frame clones only, minus some. The sample holds approximately 71,000 clones, approximately 92% seen once. This CDR3 region has 12 residues. The germline gives CDR1 GTSNPN, CDR2 SVGIG (reference sequence). The sequence came from a female donor with multiple sclerosis, enrolled in a pregnancy study. This rearrangement joins TRBV30 to TRBJ1-1; 10 positions agree with TRBD1. Specimen: peripheral blood, collected in the third trimester of pregnancy. The chain's CDR3 is CAHGQGDTEAFF. In nucleotides, the CDR3 is TGTGCACACGGACAGGGGGACACTGAAGCTTTCTTT.